The 22 T cell receptor beta chains below were found in one sample sequenced in a study of identical twins. TCRdb analysed the 5' RACE reads with MiXCR anew, one entry per CDR3 protein. Among hundreds of thousands of distinct CDR3 sequences listed, approximately 18% were seen once. These sequences were also reported in another study, on T cells expressing NK-cell markers.

Sequences were obtained from PBMCs. Receptors were obtained from a woman aged 18-35 years in good health.

This clonotype has only a few counts. DNA of the CDR3: TGCGCCAGCAGCTCCCTGACTAGCGGGAGCTACAATGAGCAGTTCTTC. Amino acids: CASSSLTSGSYNEQFF. The V gene is TRBV5-1, the J gene TRBJ2-1; TRBD2 agrees at 12 bases. V dropped 3 bases and J dropped 3; count of bases not matched to a gene: 4. Germline V CDR1 and CDR2: SGHRS, YFSETQ. CDR3 length equals 16 residues.

The chain links TRBV20-1 to TRBJ2-4; no definite D call. CDR3 size: 12 residues. In germline, CDR1 is DFQATT, CDR2 SNEGSKA (reference sequence). V lost 1 base to trimming and J lost 5 bases, with 6 bases between them. CDR3 sequence reads: CSARGIQNIQYF. CDR3 bases: TGCAGTGCTAGAGGGATCCAAAACATTCAGTACTTC.

This clonotype was observed a handful of times. The J gene is TRBJ2-2, the V gene TRBV20-1, with TRBD2 matching over 13 bases. CDR1 is DFQATT, CDR2 SNEGSKA, per germline (reference sequence). Trimming took 6 bases from V and 4 from J; bases not matched to a gene: 8. CDR3 length: 16 amino acids. The CDR3 nucleotides read TGCAGTGCCACGACTAGCGGGGGGACGATCACCGGGGAGCTGTTTTTT. It is translated as CSATTSGGTITGELFF.

In its sample, this clonotype was seen a few times. The gene calls are TRBV27 and TRBJ2-2; TRBD2 matches at 10 bases. The length of the CDR3 is 16 residues. The V and J ends lost 7 bases and 0 bases, in that order; junction bases with no gene match: 5. Germline CDR1 MNHEY, CDR2 SMNVEV (reference sequence). The CDR3 DNA is TGTGCCAGCACCCCTAGCGGGAGCCCGAACACCGGGGAGCTGTTTTTT. Its translation: CASTPSGSPNTGELFF.

The chain couples TRBV29-1 to TRBJ2-3, with D possibly called TRBD1 or TRBD2 (6 bases each). Germline loops: CDR1 SQVTM, CDR2 ANQGSEA. The CDR3 has 14 amino acids. V dropped 7 bases and J dropped 2 bases, with 16 bases sitting between them. CDR3 sequence: CSARRGGLTDTQYF. For the CDR3, the DNA is TGCAGCGCCCGGCGAGGGGGACTCACAGATACGCAGTATTTT.

This clonotype showed up just a few times. This rearrangement joins TRBV7-3 to TRBJ1-1, with 7 bases fitting TRBD1. The ends lost 4 bases at V and 4 bases at J; junction bases unmatched: 3. Germline-derived CDR1 and CDR2 are SGHTA and FQGTGA. This CDR3 comprises 13 residues. The CDR3 DNA follows: TGTGCCAGCAGCTCCGACAGGGTCACTGAAGCTTTCTTT. It translates to CASSSDRVTEAFF.

The chain's CDR3 is CASSSRVAGDGYTF. As DNA, the CDR3 is TGTGCCAGCAGTTCCAGGGTGGCCGGGGATGGCTACACCTTC. This chain joins TRBV12-3 or TRBV12-4 and TRBJ1-2, with D maybe TRBD1 (5 bases). The V end lost 4 bases, the J end lost 6 bases, and 15 bases lay between the germline ends. This CDR3 region has 14 residues.

The chain uses TRBV7-9 and TRBJ2-2; TRBD2 matches at 8 bases. V shed 6 bases and J 1 base; nucleotides not matched to a gene: 4. The germline V gene has CDR1 SEHNR and CDR2 FQNEAQ (reference sequence). The CDR3 totals 15 residues. The CDR3 coding sequence is TGTGCCAGCAGAAACAGCGGGGGGAACACCGGGGAGCTGTTTTTT. Protein: CASRNSGGNTGELFF.

The V gene is TRBV6-2 or TRBV6-3, the J gene TRBJ2-1; 8 bases are a match to TRBD1. The length of the CDR3 is 14 residues. In germline, CDR1 is MNHEY, CDR2 SVGEGT. Trimming removed 7 bases from V and 5 bases from J; junction bases left unmatched: 7. Written as DNA, the CDR3 is TGTGCCAGCATCAGGGGGCTGTGGGACAATGAGCAGTTCTTC. Its protein product is CASIRGLWDNEQFF.

A few counts support this clonotype. The rearrangement joins TRBV5-1 to TRBJ1-1; D is unclear. Germline-derived CDR1 and CDR2 are SGHRS and YFSETQ. The CDR3 has 14 amino acids. V was shortened by 4 bases and J by 5 bases, with 15 bases between the two germline ends. The CDR3 sequence is CASSGDPSRTEAFF. The DNA of the CDR3 is TGCGCCAGCAGCGGGGATCCCTCCCGAACTGAAGCTTTCTTT.

The chain combines TRBV19 with TRBJ1-4; D uncertain. V was pared by 3 bases and J by 4 bases, with 9 bases between. This CDR3 region has 14 residues. The germline CDR1 and CDR2 sequences are LNHDA and SQIVND (reference sequence). DNA for the CDR3: TGTGCCAGTAGTATTGATTCCGGTAATGAAAAACTGTTTTTT. Protein: CASSIDSGNEKLFF.

The table lists this clonotype with a few counts. The rearrangement links TRBV7-9 to TRBJ2-7; TRBD1 aligns across 9 bases. Germline CDR1 SEHNR, CDR2 FQNEAQ (reference sequence). The CDR3 extends over 15 amino acids. V lost 1 base, J lost 2 bases, and 3 bases stayed unmatched. CDR3 DNA: TGTGCCAGCAGCTTAGGGACAGGGGCAACCTACGAGCAGTACTTC. Its protein product is CASSLGTGATYEQYF.

V is TRBV29-1 and J is TRBJ2-1; no reliable D call. The CDR3 has 11 residues. V lost 6 bases to trimming and J lost 5 bases, with 8 bases between them. Germline-derived CDR1 and CDR2 are SQVTM and ANQGSEA. The CDR3 loop reads CSVRTHNEQFF. In DNA form, the CDR3 reads TGCAGCGTGAGGACCCACAATGAGCAGTTCTTC.

This chain links TRBV6-2 or TRBV6-3 with TRBJ1-1; a weak D match, TRBD1 (6 bases). Looked up from germline, CDR1 is MNHEY and CDR2 is SVGEGT. The CDR3 contains 13 residues. V was cut by 7 bases and J by 6 bases, with 15 bases left in between. The CDR3: CASTGQNSAEAFF. DNA of the CDR3: TGTGCCAGCACTGGACAGAATAGCGCTGAAGCTTTCTTT.

This clonotype was seen more than once but under ten times. The gene calls are TRBV5-1 and TRBJ2-4; D not certain. V gave up 0 bases and J gave up 8 bases, with 9 bases separating them. Germline CDR1 is SGHRS and CDR2 is YFSETQ. CDR3 size: 13 residues. CDR3 nucleotide sequence: TGCGCCAGCAGCTTGGATGGCTCGGACATTCAGTACTTC. This sequence encodes CASSLDGSDIQYF.

The chain uses TRBV3-1 and TRBJ2-1; D possibly corresponds to TRBD2 (5 bases). Trimming took off 2 bases at V and 1 base at J, with 6 bases between the two ends. The CDR3 consists of 14 residues. Per the germline V gene, CDR1 is LGHDT and CDR2 is YNNKEL (reference sequence). CDR3 nucleotides: TGTGCCAGCAGCCAAAGCGGATCCTACAATGAGCAGTTCTTC. Translation gives CASSQSGSYNEQFF.

This clonotype was detected a few times. The CDR3 DNA reads as TGCGCCAGCAGCTTACGGGAGCTTTCCTACAATGAGCAGTTCTTC. Translating it yields CASSLRELSYNEQFF. V usage is TRBV5-1 and J usage is TRBJ2-1; tentatively, D is TRBD2 (6 bases). The CDR3 runs 15 residues. The ends were cut back, 2 bases at V and 1 base at J, with 10 bases in the middle. Looked up from germline, CDR1 is SGHRS and CDR2 is YFSETQ.

V gene TRBV12-3 or TRBV12-4 combines with J gene TRBJ2-5; TRBD2 aligns across 8 bases. Trimming cost V 4 bases and J 2 bases; bases outside gene matches: 9. The CDR3 totals 16 residues. The CDR3 bases are TGTGCCAGCAGTTCCATGGGGCGGGGGGTACAAGAGACCCAGTACTTC. Translating it yields CASSSMGRGVQETQYF.

This sequence joins TRBV5-1 and TRBJ2-7; 9 bases are a match to TRBD2. There are 15 residues in the CDR3. Unmatched junction bases numbered 6, after V lost 2 bases and J lost 3 bases. Germline values: CDR1 SGHRS, CDR2 YFSETQ. In DNA form, the CDR3 reads TGCGCCAGCAGCTTTGGCGGGGGGGTGGTCTACGAGCAGTACTTC. Protein product: CASSFGGGVVYEQYF.

The chain joins TRBV19 to TRBJ2-7, with 9 nucleotides matching TRBD2. The ends lost 6 bases at V and 5 bases at J; junction bases unmatched: 8. From germline, CDR1 is LNHDA and CDR2 SQIVND (reference sequence). The CDR3 length is 14 residues. The CDR3 DNA is TGTGCCAGTAGCCAACCGGGACTAGCTAACGAGCAGTACTTC. Translated, it gives CASSQPGLANEQYF.

This clonotype has at least ten counts. The rearrangement joins TRBV7-6 to TRBJ2-7; D uncertain. Trimming shortened V by 5 bases and J by 3 bases, and 5 bases separated the two germline ends. The CDR3 loop spans 11 amino acids. Looked up from germline, CDR1 is SGHVS and CDR2 is FNYEAQ. The CDR3 DNA reads as TGTGCCAGCAGCACCCTCTACGAGCAGTACTTC. The encoded protein is CASSTLYEQYF.

The chain employs TRBV4-2 and TRBJ2-2; 11 bases are a match to TRBD2. CDR1 LGHNA and CDR2 YNFKEQ come from the germline V gene. This CDR3 comprises 15 residues. Trimming at V came to 3 bases and at J to 7 bases, leaving 4 bases not matched to a gene. CDR3 coding DNA: TGTGCCAGCAGCCACGTACTAGCGGGAGACGGGGAGCTGTTTTTT. Protein: CASSHVLAGDGELFF.